The 3 T cell receptor beta chains below were found in one sample sequenced in a study of T cells in Graves' hyperthyroidism and ophthalmopathy. Amplified TCR beta CDR3 regions derived from RNA transcripts. Using the HTBI primer set, a first-round RT-PCR was run on the TCR CDR3. TCRdb reprocessed the multiplex PCR reads with MiXCR, giving one entry per CDR3 protein. Of 610,000 or so distinct CDR3 sequences in the sample, 40% to 55% are singletons; the top ten hold about 7.8%. Sequenced material: peripheral blood or thyroid tissue (not recorded which). The receptor set was obtained from a young woman with Graves' hyperthyroidism.

This clonotype was seen once. This chain connects TRBV10-3 to TRBJ1-1, with TRBD1 matching 12 bases. Germline values: CDR1 ENHRY, CDR2 SYGVKD. The CDR3 totals 16 residues. V trimming: 3 bases; J trimming: 1 base; junction bases outside the gene matches: 3. The CDR3 reads CAISDGTGGANTEAFF. The DNA of the CDR3 is TGTGCCATCAGTGATGGGACAGGGGGCGCGAACACTGAAGCTTTCTTT.

This clonotype occurred many times. This chain connects TRBV4-1 to TRBJ2-7; TRBD1 might be the D (6 bases). The germline CDR1 and CDR2 sequences are MGHRA and YSYEKL. The germline V and J ends were trimmed by 1 base and 0 bases, with 22 bases remaining between them. CDR3 length equals 19 residues. The CDR3 sequence is CASSQGPLLGTHFSYEQYF. The CDR3 DNA reads TGCGCCAGCAGCCAAGGTCCACTTTTGGGGACACATTTCTCCTACGAGCAGTACTTC.

Ten or more counts support this clonotype. The chain joins TRBV29-1 to TRBJ2-5, with 10 bases aligning to TRBD2. In germline, CDR1 is SQVTM, CDR2 ANQGSEA. The CDR3 has 15 residues. The ends lost 2 bases at V and 1 base at J; junction bases unmatched: 4. This CDR3 reads CSVERLAGLQETQYF. The CDR3 bases are TGCAGCGTTGAAAGACTAGCGGGCCTCCAAGAGACCCAGTACTTC.